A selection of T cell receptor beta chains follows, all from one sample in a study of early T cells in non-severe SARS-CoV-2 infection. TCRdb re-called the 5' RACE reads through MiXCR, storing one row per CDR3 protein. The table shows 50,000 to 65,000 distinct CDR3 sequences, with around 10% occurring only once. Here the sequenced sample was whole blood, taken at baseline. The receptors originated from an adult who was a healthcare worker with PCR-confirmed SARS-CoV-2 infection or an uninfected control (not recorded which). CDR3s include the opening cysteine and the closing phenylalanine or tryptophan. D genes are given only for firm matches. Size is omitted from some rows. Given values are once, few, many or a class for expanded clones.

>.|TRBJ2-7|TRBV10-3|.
CAISEGFYEQYF
TGTGCCATCAGTGAAGGGTTCTACGAGCAGTACTTC
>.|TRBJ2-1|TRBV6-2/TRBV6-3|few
CASIRDNRSYNEQFF
TGTGCCAGCATCCGGGACAACAGGTCCTACAATGAGCAGTTCTTC
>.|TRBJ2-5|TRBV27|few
CASSYRGAQYF
TGTGCCAGCAGTTATCGCGGCGCCCAGTACTTC
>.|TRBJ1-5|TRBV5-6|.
CASSLFGAGNQPQHF
TGTGCCAGCAGCTTGTTTGGGGCAGGGAATCAGCCCCAGCATTTT
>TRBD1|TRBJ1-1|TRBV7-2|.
CASSPRGTAAQGTEAFF
TGTGCCAGCAGCCCCCGGGGGACAGCGGCCCAGGGCACTGAAGCTTTCTTT
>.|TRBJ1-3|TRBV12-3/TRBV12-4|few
CASSNGQSSGNTIYF
TGTGCCAGCAGTAACGGACAGTCCTCTGGAAACACCATATATTTT
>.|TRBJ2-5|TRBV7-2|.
CASSLVFGETQYF
TGTGCCAGCAGCTTAGTCTTCGGGGAGACCCAGTACTTC
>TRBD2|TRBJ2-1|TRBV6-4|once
CASSSEAGGPLVF
TGTGCCAGCAGTAGCGAAGCGGGGGGGCCGTTAGTCTTC
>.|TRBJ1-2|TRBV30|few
CACTKGKEYTF
TGTGCCTGCACAAAGGGGAAGGAGTACACCTTC
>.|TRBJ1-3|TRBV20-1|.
CSAPLQGSGNTIYF
TGCAGTGCTCCACTACAAGGCTCTGGAAACACCATATATTTT
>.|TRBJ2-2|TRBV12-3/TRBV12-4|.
CASSRPGTANTGELFF
TGTGCCAGCAGCCGGCCCGGGACGGCGAACACCGGGGAGCTGTTTTTT
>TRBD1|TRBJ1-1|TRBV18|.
CASSQTSGTGVSNEAFF
TGTGCCAGCTCTCAAACCTCCGGGACAGGGGTTAGCAATGAAGCTTTCTTT
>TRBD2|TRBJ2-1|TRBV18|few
CASSPRAGGYNEQFF
TGTGCCAGCTCACCACGGGCGGGGGGCTACAATGAGCAGTTCTTC
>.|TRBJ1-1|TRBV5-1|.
CASSLWGGRNTEAFF
TGCGCCAGCAGCTTGTGGGGGGGCCGGAACACTGAAGCTTTCTTT
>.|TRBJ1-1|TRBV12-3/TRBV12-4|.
CASCLSVGTEAFF
TGTGCCAGCTGCCTCTCCGTGGGGACTGAAGCTTTCTTT
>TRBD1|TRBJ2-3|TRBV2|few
CASRRTGTGVTDTQYF
TGTGCCAGCAGACGGACCGGGACAGGCGTCACAGATACGCAGTATTTT
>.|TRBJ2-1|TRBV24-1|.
CATSDLMDEQFF
TGTGCCACCAGTGATTTGATGGATGAGCAGTTCTTC
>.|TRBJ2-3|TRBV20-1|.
CSARADLRTDTQYF
TGCAGTGCTAGAGCAGATCTGCGAACAGATACGCAGTATTTT
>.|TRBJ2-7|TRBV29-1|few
CSVEVGGLQSYEQYF
TGCAGCGTTGAAGTGGGGGGGCTACAATCCTACGAGCAGTACTTC
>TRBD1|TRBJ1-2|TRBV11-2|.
CASSLAGQGASGYTF
TGTGCCAGCAGCTTAGCGGGTCAGGGGGCCAGCGGCTACACCTTC
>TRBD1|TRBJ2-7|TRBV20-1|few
CSAGTGNYEQYF
TGCAGTGCGGGGACAGGGAACTACGAGCAGTACTTC
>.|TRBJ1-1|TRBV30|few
CASQENTEAFF
TGTGCCTCTCAGGAGAACACTGAAGCTTTCTTT
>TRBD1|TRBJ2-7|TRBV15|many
CATSTRTTGGEQYF
TGTGCCACCAGCACCCGAACGACAGGGGGCGAGCAGTACTTC
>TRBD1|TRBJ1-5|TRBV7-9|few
CASSPGIGQERQPQHF
TGTGCCAGCAGCCCGGGAATAGGACAGGAGCGGCAGCCCCAGCATTTT
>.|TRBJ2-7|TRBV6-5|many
CASNRFGTPSSYEQYF
TGTGCCAGCAACCGATTTGGGACTCCTAGCTCCTACGAGCAGTACTTC
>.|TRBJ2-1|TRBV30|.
CAWRRSGIGDYNEQFF
TGTGCCTGGCGCCGTTCAGGGATTGGAGACTACAATGAGCAGTTCTTC
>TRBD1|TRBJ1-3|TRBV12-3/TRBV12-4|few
CASRWTGYSGNTIYF
TGTGCCAGCAGATGGACAGGGTACTCTGGAAACACCATATATTTT
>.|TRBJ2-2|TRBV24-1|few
CATSDHTGELFF
TGTGCCACCAGTGATCACACCGGGGAGCTGTTTTTT
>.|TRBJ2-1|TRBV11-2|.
CASSPIGGYNEQFF
TGTGCCAGCAGCCCAATAGGGGGCTACAATGAGCAGTTCTTC
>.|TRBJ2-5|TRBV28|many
CASSTPSGAQETQYF
TGTGCCAGCAGTACCCCCTCGGGGGCGCAAGAGACCCAGTACTTC
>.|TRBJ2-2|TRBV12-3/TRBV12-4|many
CASTLGGPGELFF
TGTGCCAGCACCTTGGGGGGCCCCGGGGAGCTGTTTTTT
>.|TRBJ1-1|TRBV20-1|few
CSASEAFF
TGCAGTGCTTCTGAAGCTTTCTTT
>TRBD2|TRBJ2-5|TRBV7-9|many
CASSLGLASETQYF
TGTGCCAGCAGCTTAGGACTAGCCAGCGAGACCCAGTACTTC
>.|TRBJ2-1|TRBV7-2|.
CASSPEGTEGYNEQFF
TGTGCCAGCAGCCCAGAGGGGACCGAGGGCTACAATGAGCAGTTCTTC
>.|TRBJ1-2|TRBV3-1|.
CASSPGTAAYGYTF
TGTGCCAGCAGCCCCGGGACGGCTGCCTATGGCTACACCTTC
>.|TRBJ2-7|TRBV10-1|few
CASSRTGFTYEQYF
TGCGCCAGCTCCAGAACAGGCTTTACCTACGAGCAGTACTTC
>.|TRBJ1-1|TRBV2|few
CASSGGANTEAFF
TGTGCCAGCAGTGGGGGGGCGAACACTGAAGCTTTCTTT
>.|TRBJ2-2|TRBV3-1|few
CASTTGEVTGELFF
TGTGCCAGCACCACCGGCGAGGTCACCGGGGAGCTGTTTTTT
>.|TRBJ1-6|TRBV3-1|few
CASSQTGSPLHF
TGTGCCAGCAGCCAGACGGGATCACCCCTCCACTTT
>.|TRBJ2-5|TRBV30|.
CAWSVRGTRETQYF
TGTGCCTGGAGTGTACGTGGCACCCGGGAGACCCAGTACTTC
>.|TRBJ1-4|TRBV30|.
CAWTTGLIEKLFF
TGTGCCTGGACGACTGGACTGATAGAAAAACTGTTTTTT
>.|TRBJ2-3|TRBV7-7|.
CASSLEVGDTDTQYF
TGTGCTAGCAGCTTAGAGGTTGGGGATACAGATACGCAGTATTTT
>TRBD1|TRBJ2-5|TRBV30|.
CAWSRPGQGRETQYF
TGTGCCTGGAGTCGACCGGGACAGGGTCGGGAGACCCAGTACTTC
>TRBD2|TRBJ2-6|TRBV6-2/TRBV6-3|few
CASSYSRLAIVSGANVLTF
TGTGCCAGCAGTTACTCCCGACTAGCAATCGTATCTGGGGCCAACGTCCTGACTTTC
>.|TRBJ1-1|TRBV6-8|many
CASSASGDTEAFF
TGTGCCAGCAGTGCCAGCGGCGACACTGAAGCTTTCTTT
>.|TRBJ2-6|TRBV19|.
CASNPGLVSGANVLTF
TGTGCCAGTAACCCGGGATTAGTATCTGGGGCCAACGTCCTGACTTTC
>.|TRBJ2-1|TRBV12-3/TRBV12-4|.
CASSLGGLVNEQFF
TGTGCCAGCAGTTTGGGGGGTTTGGTAAATGAGCAGTTCTTC
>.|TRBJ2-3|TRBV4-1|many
CASSQDEVRTDTQYF
TGCGCCAGCAGCCAAGATGAAGTGCGCACAGATACGCAGTATTTT
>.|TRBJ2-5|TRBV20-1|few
CSAKVQETQYF
TGCAGTGCTAAAGTTCAAGAGACCCAGTACTTC
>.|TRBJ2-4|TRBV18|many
CASSPRGPEDIQYF
TGTGCCAGCTCACCACGAGGGCCGGAGGACATTCAGTACTTC
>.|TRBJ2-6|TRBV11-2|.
CASSFVESGANVLTF
TGTGCCAGCAGCTTCGTCGAGTCTGGGGCCAACGTCCTGACTTTC
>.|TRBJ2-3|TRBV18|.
CASSPEVFRGGTDTQYF
TGTGCCAGCTCACCAGAAGTGTTTCGCGGGGGCACAGATACGCAGTATTTT
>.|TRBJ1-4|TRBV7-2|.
CASSLVGYTELFF
TGTGCCAGCAGCTTAGTAGGGTATACGGAACTGTTTTTT
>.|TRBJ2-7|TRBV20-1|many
CSALMGKTGYEQYF
TGCAGTGCCCTGATGGGGAAAACGGGATACGAGCAGTACTTC
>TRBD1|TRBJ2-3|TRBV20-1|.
CSATDRGGKDTQYF
TGCAGTGCAACCGACAGGGGAGGAAAGGATACGCAGTATTTT